The 14 T cell receptor beta chains reported below all come from one sample, sequenced in a study of OX40 agonist ivuxolimab in advanced cancers. Sequencing used immunoSEQ multiplex PCR; TCRdb keeps in-frame clones, though not all of them. This sample yields around 70,000 clones, of which around 85% are seen a single time; roughly 4% belongs to the top ten. The sequenced sample was CD4+ or CD8+ T cells sorted from blood, obtained in a trial of the OX40 agonist ivuxolimab. The receptors here all came from an adult with an advanced solid tumor such as melanoma, head and neck, liver or kidney cancer.

CDR3 nucleotide sequence: TGTGCCAGCAGTGAAGAACGGAAGCGGGGTCTGGAGACCCAGTACTTC. This translates into CASSEERKRGLETQYF. The J gene is TRBJ2-5, the V gene TRBV2, with TRBD2 identical over 7 bases. The germline V gene encodes CDR1 SNHLY and CDR2 FYNNEI. V shed 1 base, J shed 5 bases, and the junction held 10 bases outside the gene matches. The CDR3 spans 16 residues.

A single count supports this clone. V is TRBV7-2 and J is TRBJ2-1; perhaps TRBD1 as D (5 bases). V was cut by 5 bases and J by 0 bases, with 11 bases left in between. CDR3 size: 15 residues. Germline V CDR1 and CDR2: SGHTA, FQGNSA. The CDR3: CASSQLRGSYNEQFF. The DNA of the CDR3 is TGTGCCAGCAGCCAACTTAGGGGCTCCTACAATGAGCAGTTCTTC.

The V call is TRBV5-1, the J call TRBJ2-7; the match to TRBD1 covers 9 bases. The germline gives CDR1 SGHRS, CDR2 YFSETQ. The CDR3 loop spans 15 amino acids. J lost 2 bases, V lost 0 bases, and 3 bases had no gene match. CDR3 nucleotides: TGCGCCAGCAGCTTGGGACAGGGGGTAACCTACGAGCAGTACTTC. It encodes CASSLGQGVTYEQYF.

The chain recombines TRBV5-5 with TRBJ2-2; D ambiguous. Germline CDR1 is SGHKS and CDR2 is YYEKEE (reference sequence). The ends were cut back, 5 bases at V and 4 bases at J, with 15 bases in the middle. The CDR3 loop spans 15 amino acids. The CDR3 here is CASSTEFRVTGELFF. As DNA, the CDR3 is TGTGCCAGCAGTACTGAATTTCGGGTCACCGGGGAGCTGTTTTTT. Full variable domain (missing parts from reference TRBV5-5 and TRBJ2-2): DAGVTQSPTHLIKTRGQQVTLRCSPISGHKSVSWYQQVLGQGPQFIFQYYEKEERGRGNFPDRFSARQFPNYSSELNVNALLLGDSALYLCASSTEFRVTGELFFGEGSRLTVL.

This rearrangement joins TRBV15 to TRBJ2-3, with 7 nucleotides matching TRBD2. The V gene's germline CDR1 is LNHNV and CDR2 YYDKDF (reference sequence). The CDR3 extends over 15 amino acids. Losses at the gene ends were 5 bases for V and 3 bases for J; bases not matched to a gene: 8. The CDR3 DNA sequence: TGTGCCACCAGCGGGGGGGAGGGCAGGACAGATACGCAGTATTTT. Translation: CATSGGEGRTDTQYF. Full variable domain (outside the CDR3, taken from reference TRBV15 and TRBJ2-3): DAMVIQNPRYQVTQFGKPVTLSCSQTLNHNVMYWYQQKSSQAPKLLFHYYDKDFNNEADTPDNFQSRRPNTSFCFLDIRSPGLGDTAMYLCATSGGEGRTDTQYFGPGTRLTVL.

The rearrangement links TRBV28 to TRBJ2-7; TRBD1 aligns across 9 bases. The CDR3 runs to 15 residues. Germline CDR1 is MDHEN and CDR2 is SYDVKM. The junction had 12 bases not matched to a gene; V was cut back by 5 bases and J by 7 bases. For the CDR3, the DNA is TGTGCCAGCAGTGAAACAGGGGGCTATGTATTTGAGCAGTACTTC. Translating gives CASSETGGYVFEQYF.

V usage is TRBV4-3 and J usage is TRBJ2-5; 11 nucleotides align to TRBD2. After removal of 8 bases from V and 7 bases from J, the junction contained 9 bases not matched to a gene. The CDR3 consists of 14 residues. CDR1 and CDR2 (germline): LGHNA, YSLEER. The CDR3 DNA reads as TGCGCCAGCTCTAGCGGGGGGCCGGGTGGGACCCAGTACTTC. Its translation: CASSSGGPGGTQYF.

Here the CDR3 reads CASSIGLGALYEQYF. CDR3 coding DNA: TGTGCCAGTAGTATAGGGTTGGGCGCCCTTTACGAGCAGTACTTC. The gene calls are TRBV19 and TRBJ2-7; D is undetermined. The CDR3 is made up of 15 amino acids. V was shortened by 1 base and J by 4 bases, with 14 bases between the two germline ends. The germline gives CDR1 LNHDA, CDR2 SQIVND (reference sequence).

This chain uses TRBV5-5 with TRBJ2-3; the match to TRBD2 covers 12 bases. V was pared by 2 bases and J by 5 bases, with 9 bases of the junction left unmatched. This CDR3 region has 17 residues. Germline V gene data show CDR1 as SGHKS and CDR2 as YYEKEE (reference sequence). CDR3 amino acids: CASSFGLAGGPGDTQYF. CDR3 bases: TGTGCCAGCAGCTTCGGGCTAGCGGGGGGGCCAGGAGATACGCAGTATTTT.

The count of this clone is one. CDR3 DNA sequence: TGCGCCAGCAGCTTAGGGGACGGTGGCTACACCTTC. Residues: CASSLGDGGYTF. The chain employs TRBV5-1 and TRBJ1-2; D perhaps matches TRBD1 (5 bases). Trimming stripped 2 bases from V and 7 bases from J, with 9 bases between. Germline V gene data show CDR1 as SGHRS and CDR2 as YFSETQ. The CDR3 runs 12 residues.

J is TRBJ2-5 and V is TRBV25-1; no clear D. With 9 bases removed from V and 1 base from J, the gap between germline ends came to 9 bases. Germline lookup yields CDR1 MGHDK and CDR2 SYGVNS. CDR3 size: 12 residues. In nucleotides, the CDR3 is TGTGCCAGTTCATACGTCCAAGAGACCCAGTACTTC. Its protein product is CASSYVQETQYF.

Here the CDR3 reads CASSVGLTGELFF. The CDR3 region has the DNA TGTGCCAGCAGTGTCGGACTTACCGGGGAGCTGTTTTTT. V and J are TRBV6-4 and TRBJ2-2; a weak D match, TRBD2 (5 bases). Trimming removed 4 bases from V and 5 bases from J, with 8 bases in between. The length of the CDR3 is 13 residues. Germline V gives CDR1 MRHNA, CDR2 SNTAGT.

The chain has TRBV19 and TRBJ1-5; 7 bases match TRBD1. CDR1 LNHDA and CDR2 SQIVND come from the germline V gene (reference sequence). This CDR3 has 17 amino acids. The junction had 13 bases not matched to a gene; V was cut back by 5 bases and J by 3 bases. The chain's CDR3 is CASSPLPGQSFNQPQHF. The CDR3 nucleotides read TGTGCCAGTAGTCCATTACCGGGACAGTCGTTCAATCAGCCCCAGCATTTT. The full variable domain, its missing parts supplied by reference TRBV19 and TRBJ1-5, is DGGITQSPKYLFRKEGQNVTLSCEQNLNHDAMYWYRQDPGQGLRLIYYSQIVNDFQKGDIAEGYSVSREKKESFPLTVTSAQKNPTAFYLCASSPLPGQSFNQPQHFGDGTRLSIL.

Details on this clone: The junction departs from the called germline gene at one end, perhaps through a read error. This sequence joins TRBV30 and TRBJ2-2, with D possibly being TRBD2 (5 bases). The CDR3 has 11 amino acids. Looked up from germline, CDR1 is GTSNPN and CDR2 is SVGIG (reference sequence). CDR3 loop: CAWDKHRGAVF. DNA of the CDR3: TGTGCCTGGGACAAACACCGGGGAGCTGTTTTT.